The clone carrying this T cell receptor (beta chain) was seen a handful of times. Its matching antigen is unknown. The CDR3 length is 17 residues. Germline CDR1 SGHDT, CDR2 YYEEEE. The V end lost 1 base, the J end lost 6 bases, and 19 bases lay between the germline ends. Assay used: immunoSEQ multiplex PCR; TCRdb lists only in-frame clones, some missing. This sample yields 90,000 to 140,000 clones, of which about 92% are seen a single time; about 20% belongs to the top ten. This sample's time point: cycle 4 day 1 (C4D1), after 5 to 7 weeks of nivolumab. There was relapse after autologous stem cell transplantation in every patient, and there was variation in brentuximab vedotin exposure. The data derive from a study of PD-1 blockade in classical Hodgkin lymphoma. Study findings and constraints: There was a significant rise in CD4+ TCR diversity by C4D1, with no such rise for CD8+. Excluded were patients who started nivolumab under 1 year after ASCT, a group that had lower diversity. Baseline diversity resembling that of newly diagnosed patients was seen in complete responders. A reduction in baseline TCR diversity was reportedly seen in newly diagnosed patients relative to healthy donors.

V usage is TRBV5-6 and J usage is TRBJ2-2; maybe TRBD2 (6 bases). The source material was peripheral blood mononuclear cells (PBMCs), sampled before the fourth cycle of nivolumab. The sequence derives from a human donor with classical Hodgkin lymphoma. The CDR3 DNA sequence: TGTGCCAGCAGCTTGTTCGGCGCGACCACGGGGGCCGGGGAGCTGTTTTTT. It codes for CASSLFGATTGAGELFF.